This T cell receptor beta chain was obtained from a study of T cell clones after liver transplantation. As for the study in general: TCRbeta sequencing after a pre-transplant mixed lymphocyte reaction identified graft-donor-reactive clones, later tracked in post-transplant blood.

Libraries were prepared by immunoSEQ multiplex PCR; TCRdb keeps only in-frame clonotypes and omits some of them. The sample lists tens of thousands of clones, more than 75% occurring once. The V and J ends lost 6 bases and 4 bases respectively, with 4 bases between them. In germline, CDR1 is MNHNS, CDR2 SASEGT. CDR3 size: 10 residues. This TCR was recovered from a human donor who received a liver transplant. The sample was CD4+ T cells from blood, taken before liver transplant. The V call is TRBV6-1, the J call TRBJ2-7; no clear D gene. The CDR3 DNA sequence: TGTGCCAGCAGCAATTACGAGCAGTACTTC. The encoded protein is CASSNYEQYF.